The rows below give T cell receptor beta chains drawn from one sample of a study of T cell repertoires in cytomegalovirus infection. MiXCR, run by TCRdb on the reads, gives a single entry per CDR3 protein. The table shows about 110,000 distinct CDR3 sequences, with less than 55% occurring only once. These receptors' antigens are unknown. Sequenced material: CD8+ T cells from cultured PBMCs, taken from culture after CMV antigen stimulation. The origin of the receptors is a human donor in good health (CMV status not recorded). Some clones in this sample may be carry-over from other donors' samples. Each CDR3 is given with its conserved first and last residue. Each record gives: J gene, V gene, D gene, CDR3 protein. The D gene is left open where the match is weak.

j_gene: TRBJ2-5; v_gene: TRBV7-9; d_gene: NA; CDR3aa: CASSLVTEETQYF
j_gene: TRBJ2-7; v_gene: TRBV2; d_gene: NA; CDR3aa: CASSQEGMYYEQYF
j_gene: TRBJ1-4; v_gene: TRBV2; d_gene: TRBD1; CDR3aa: CASPSKGTGIDEKLFF
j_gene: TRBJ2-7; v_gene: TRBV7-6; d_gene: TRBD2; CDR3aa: CASSRGDPAGEQYF
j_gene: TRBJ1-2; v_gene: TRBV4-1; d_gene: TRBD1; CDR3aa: CASRRQGADGYTF
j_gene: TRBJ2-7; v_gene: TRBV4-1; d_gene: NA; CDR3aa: CASSQTSSGTYEQYF
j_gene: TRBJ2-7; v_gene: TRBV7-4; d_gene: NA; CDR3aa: CASSLGPGELLDF
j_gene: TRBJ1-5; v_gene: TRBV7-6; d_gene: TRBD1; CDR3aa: CASSRQGANQPQHF
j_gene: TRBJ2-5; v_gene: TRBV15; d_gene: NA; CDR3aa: CATSRDWGEEETQYF
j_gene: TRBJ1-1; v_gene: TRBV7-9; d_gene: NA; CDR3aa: CASSWRGTEAFF
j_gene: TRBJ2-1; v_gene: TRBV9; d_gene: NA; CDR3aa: CASSVGGGPGNEQFF
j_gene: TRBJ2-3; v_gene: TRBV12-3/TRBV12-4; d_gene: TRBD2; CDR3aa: CASSQGLVENTDTQYF
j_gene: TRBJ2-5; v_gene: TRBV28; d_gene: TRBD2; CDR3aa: CASSPLSTSAKETQYF
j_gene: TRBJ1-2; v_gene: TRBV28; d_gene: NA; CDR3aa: CASSSRGGTNSGYTF
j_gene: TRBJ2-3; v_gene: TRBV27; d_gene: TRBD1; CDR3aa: CASSYRDRGTDTQYF
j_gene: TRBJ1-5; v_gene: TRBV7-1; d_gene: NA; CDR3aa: CASCPARVSGNQPQHF
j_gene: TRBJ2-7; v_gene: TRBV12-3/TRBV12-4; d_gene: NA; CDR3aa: CASSFGTATYEQYF
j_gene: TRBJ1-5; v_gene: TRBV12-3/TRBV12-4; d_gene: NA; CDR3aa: CASSLALPGYSNQPQHF
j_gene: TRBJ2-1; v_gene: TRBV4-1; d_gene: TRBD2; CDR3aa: CASSQPGGEQFF
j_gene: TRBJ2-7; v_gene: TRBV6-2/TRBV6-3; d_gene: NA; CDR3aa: CASRPLPGEQYF
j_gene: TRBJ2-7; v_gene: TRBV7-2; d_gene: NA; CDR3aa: CASSYTTYEQYF
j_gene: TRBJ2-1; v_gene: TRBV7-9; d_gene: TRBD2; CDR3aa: CASSLAGGPKEQFF
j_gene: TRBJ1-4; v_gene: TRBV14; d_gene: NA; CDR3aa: CASSPLGANNEKLFF
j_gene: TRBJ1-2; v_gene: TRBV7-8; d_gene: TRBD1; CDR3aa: CASSLQGGNYGYTF
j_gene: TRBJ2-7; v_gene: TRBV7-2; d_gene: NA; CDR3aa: CASSLEQPYEQYF
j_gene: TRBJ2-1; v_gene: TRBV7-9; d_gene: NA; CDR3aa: CASSLEGGREQFF
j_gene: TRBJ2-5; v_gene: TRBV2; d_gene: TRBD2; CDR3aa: CASSGNLGQGLAEKETQYF
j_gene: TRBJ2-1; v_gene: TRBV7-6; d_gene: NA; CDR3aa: CASSPNPDNYNEQFF
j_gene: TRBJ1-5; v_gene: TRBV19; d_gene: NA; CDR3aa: CASSILDGAPQHF
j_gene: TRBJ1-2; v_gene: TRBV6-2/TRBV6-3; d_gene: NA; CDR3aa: CASSYAGILYGYTF
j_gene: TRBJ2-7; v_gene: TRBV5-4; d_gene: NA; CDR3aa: CASSFWTRAYEQYF
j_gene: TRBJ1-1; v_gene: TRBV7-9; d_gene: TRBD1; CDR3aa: CAITGTGEAFF
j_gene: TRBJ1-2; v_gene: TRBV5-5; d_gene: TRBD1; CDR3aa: CASSRQGVGYGYTF
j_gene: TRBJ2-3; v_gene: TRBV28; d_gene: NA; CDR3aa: CASSWAGTSTDTQYF
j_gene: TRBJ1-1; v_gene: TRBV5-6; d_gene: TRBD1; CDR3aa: CASSFPGQGTGSTEAFF
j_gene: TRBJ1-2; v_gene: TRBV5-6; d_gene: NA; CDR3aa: CASSSTTGRYYGYTF
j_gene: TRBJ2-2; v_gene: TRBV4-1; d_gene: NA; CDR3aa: CASSQASGYSTGELFF
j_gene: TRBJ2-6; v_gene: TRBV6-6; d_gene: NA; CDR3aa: CASKRSGANVLTF
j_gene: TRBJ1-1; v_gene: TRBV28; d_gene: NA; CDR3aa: CASSYRVDTEAFF
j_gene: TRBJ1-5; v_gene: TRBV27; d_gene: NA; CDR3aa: CASSLGGDNNQPQHF
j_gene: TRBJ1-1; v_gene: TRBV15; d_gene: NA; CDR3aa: CATSRDSDMNTEAFF
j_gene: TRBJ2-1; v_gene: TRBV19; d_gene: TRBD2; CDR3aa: CASSLLSSGGNYNEQFF
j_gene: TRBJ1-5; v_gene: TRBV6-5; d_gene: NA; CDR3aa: CASSYDRIQPQHF
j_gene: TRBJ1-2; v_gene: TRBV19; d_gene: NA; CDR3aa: CASNTGSGGYTF
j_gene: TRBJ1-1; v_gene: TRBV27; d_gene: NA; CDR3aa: CASSLRAFLPEAFF
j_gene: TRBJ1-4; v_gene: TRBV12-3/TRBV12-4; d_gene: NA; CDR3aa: CASSRAEKLFF
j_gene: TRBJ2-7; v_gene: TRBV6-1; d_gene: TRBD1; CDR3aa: CASRGTGSSYEQYF
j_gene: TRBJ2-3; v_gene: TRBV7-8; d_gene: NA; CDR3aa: CASSLGPSTDTQYF
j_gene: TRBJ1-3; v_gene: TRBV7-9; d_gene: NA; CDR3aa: CASSLIKGEPSNTIYF
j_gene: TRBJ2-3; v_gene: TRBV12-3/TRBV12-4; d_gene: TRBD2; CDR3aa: CASSGQGGGATDTQYF